This T cell receptor (beta chain) was retrieved from a study of T cell repertoires in cytomegalovirus infection. About the study: Matching HLA type, along with CMV infection, was indicated by public TCR beta signatures. Regarding the study as a whole: Cumulated frequencies of public TCR beta families served to identify carriers of CMV plus the relevant HLA. The ex vivo response showed dominance by HLA-C-restricted CMV-specific TCR beta clonotypes.

The V segment lost 2 bases and the J segment 7 bases; nucleotides outside the gene matches: 6. The CDR3 is 14 residues long. This clonotype was seen at least ten times. The antigen is undetermined. TCRdb re-called the reads with MiXCR, one entry per CDR3 protein. The sample yields 480,000 or so distinct CDR3 sequences, about 11% seen once. This chain uses TRBV12-3 or TRBV12-4 with TRBJ2-3, with 7 bases that match TRBD2. The receptor was isolated from a human donor in good health (CMV status not recorded). Some clones in this sample may be carry-over from other donors' samples. The source material was PBMCs. This CDR3 reads CASSLKASGNTQYF. Written as DNA, the CDR3 is TGTGCCAGCAGTTTAAAGGCTAGCGGTAATACGCAGTATTTT.